The rows below give T cell receptor beta chains drawn from one sample of a study of graft-versus-host responses after intestinal transplantation. Libraries were prepared by immunoSEQ multiplex PCR; TCRdb keeps only in-frame clonotypes and omits some of them. The sample lists about 25,000 clones, approximately 93% occurring once. The specimen was PBMCs, collected 156 days after intestinal transplant. The receptors here all came from a human patient who received an intestinal transplant, so some T cells may come from the graft donor. Both conserved end residues are part of each CDR3. The order of the fields is clone size, J gene, CDR3 length, D gene, V gene, CDR3 DNA, CDR3 protein. D genes are given only for firm matches. Only part of the rows carry a size: once, few, many, or a class if the clone is expanded.

NA	TRBJ1-1	13	NA	TRBV12-5	TGTGCTAGTGGCCTATTAGGGAACACTGAAGCTTTCTTT	CASGLLGNTEAFF
NA	TRBJ1-3	15	NA	TRBV7-9	TGTGCCAGCAGCTTAGCATTAGGAGTAGCTAACACCATATATTTT	CASSLALGVANTIYF
NA	TRBJ2-1	12	NA	TRBV5-6	TGTGCCAGCAGCTTGGGAAGCAAGGAGCAGTTCTTC	CASSLGSKEQFF
NA	TRBJ1-2	13	NA	TRBV12-5	TGTGCGTCCGGGCCCCACGCGGGCTATGGCTACACCTTC	CASGPHAGYGYTF
NA	TRBJ1-2	13	NA	TRBV7-8	TGTGCCAGCAGCTTAGGAGGGATCTATGGCTACACCTTC	CASSLGGIYGYTF
NA	TRBJ1-2	14	NA	TRBV7-6	TGTGCCAGCAGTCGAGGGGGGGCCCTCTATGGCTACACCTTC	CASSRGGALYGYTF
NA	TRBJ1-2	12	NA	TRBV21-1	TGTGCCAGCAGCAAGCAGGTATATGGCTACACCTTC	CASSKQVYGYTF
NA	TRBJ2-3	16	TRBD2	TRBV7-3	TGTGCCAGCAGCCTCGGACTAGCGGGGGGAGCAGATACGCAGTATTTT	CASSLGLAGGADTQYF
NA	TRBJ1-1	14	NA	TRBV9	TGTGCCAGCAGCGTTTCAGGGGTTGGCACTGAAGCTTTCTTT	CASSVSGVGTEAFF
NA	TRBJ2-1	15	TRBD2	TRBV9	TGTGCCAGCAGCCTAACTAGCGGGACTTACAATGAGCAGTTCTTC	CASSLTSGTYNEQFF
NA	TRBJ1-3	17	NA	TRBV4-3	TGCGCCAGCAGCCAAGTTACGGGGTTGAGCTCTGGAAACACCATATATTTT	CASSQVTGLSSGNTIYF
few	TRBJ1-6	15	NA	TRBV5-5	TGTGCCAGCAGAGTTCCACTCAGGGGCGGTTCACCCCTCCACTTT	CASRVPLRGGSPLHF
NA	TRBJ2-2	17	TRBD1	TRBV5-6	TGTGCCAGCAGCGGGGGACAGGGGTTCGCGAACACCGGGGAGCTGTTTTTT	CASSGGQGFANTGELFF
NA	TRBJ1-4	17	NA	TRBV7-9	TGTGCCAGCAGCTTAGGCCCTGGAAAGAGTCCTAATGAAAAACTGTTTTTT	CASSLGPGKSPNEKLFF
NA	TRBJ2-1	13	NA	TRBV9	TGTGCCAGCAGCGGCTACCGGGGGCATGAGCAGTTCTTC	CASSGYRGHEQFF
NA	TRBJ1-3	16	NA	TRBV11-3	TGTGCCAGCAGCTTCCAAGGACGCCTCTCTGGAAACACCATATATTTT	CASSFQGRLSGNTIYF
NA	TRBJ2-2	17	TRBD1	TRBV6-4	TGTGCCAGCAGCCCTAATCCGGACAGGGTGAACACCGGGGAGCTGTTTTTT	CASSPNPDRVNTGELFF
NA	TRBJ2-7	12	NA	TRBV6-1	TGTGCCAGCAGTGAAGGATATTACGAGCAGTACTTC	CASSEGYYEQYF
NA	TRBJ2-3	16	NA	TRBV7-9	TGTGCCAGCAGCTTAGTATATGACGGGCCCACGGATACGCAGTATTTT	CASSLVYDGPTDTQYF
NA	TRBJ2-5	14	NA	TRBV11-2	TGTGCCAGCAGCTTAGATAGGACAGCGAAGACCCAGTACTTC	CASSLDRTAKTQYF
NA	TRBJ1-2	14	NA	TRBV7-2	TGTGCCAGCAGCTTAGAAGTGGGTGGCTATGGCTACACCTTC	CASSLEVGGYGYTF
NA	TRBJ2-1	15	NA	TRBV7-7	TGTGCCAGCAGCTTAGGAGACAGGCCCCACAATGAGCAGTTCTTC	CASSLGDRPHNEQFF
NA	TRBJ2-2	14	NA	TRBV7-2	TGTGCCAGCAGCCCAGGAGTCCTGAGAGGGGAGCTGTTTTTT	CASSPGVLRGELFF
NA	TRBJ2-1	14	TRBD1	TRBV5-5	TGTGCCAGCACAGACAGGGAAGTTTGGAATGAGCAGTTCTTC	CASTDREVWNEQFF
NA	TRBJ1-2	14	NA	TRBV5-1	TGCGCCAGCAGGGGCCACGGGGAAGGCTATGGCTACACCTTC	CASRGHGEGYGYTF
NA	TRBJ1-2	16	NA	TRBV14	TGTGCCAGCAGCCAAGCGTGGGTCCCTTGGGACTATGGCTACACCTTC	CASSQAWVPWDYGYTF